Listed below are T cell receptor beta chains from one sample, sequenced in a study of regulatory T cells in long-lasting Graves disease. TCRdb reprocessed the multiplex PCR reads via MiXCR and lists one record per CDR3 protein. Here the sample spans around 240,000 distinct CDR3 sequences, 18% being singletons. This same sample was also taken into another study, of T cells in Graves' hyperthyroidism and ophthalmopathy.

This sample comprised peripheral blood mononuclear cells (PBMCs), obtained at new diagnosis, from a patient treated with antithyroid drugs. Receptors originate from a woman aged 25 to 39 with Graves disease. Both conserved end residues are part of each CDR3. Size tells how often a clone was seen (once, few, many) or the class of an expanded clone, and some rows leave it out.

J gene	V gene	clone size	CDR3 protein
TRBJ2-5	TRBV11-3	-	CASSKAGGWQETQYF
TRBJ2-7	TRBV5-4	-	CASSLGGTSGLYEQYF
TRBJ2-1	TRBV20-1	once	CSAVAGGPNEQFF
TRBJ2-1	TRBV9	-	CASSVGLGQGQIEQFF
TRBJ1-1	TRBV7-3	-	CASGVTGTEAFF
TRBJ2-2	TRBV5-4	many	CASSAGTAVNTGELFF
TRBJ2-5	TRBV3-1	many	CASSLGIQETQYF
TRBJ1-1	TRBV3-1	-	CASRRSMNTEAFF
TRBJ2-2	TRBV27	many	CASSPAGTGATGELFF
TRBJ2-2	TRBV6-1	many	CASSDRVPSPGELFF
TRBJ2-1	TRBV27	few	CASSFDGPLTSNEQFF
TRBJ2-7	TRBV12-3/TRBV12-4	-	CASSRQGGINEQYF
TRBJ1-2	TRBV15	many	CATSREGHHYGYTF
TRBJ2-5	TRBV7-9	-	CASSLAQYQETQYF
TRBJ1-1	TRBV2	many	CASTTDHEAFF
TRBJ1-3	TRBV9	few	CASSVRGSGNTIYF
TRBJ2-7	TRBV3-1	many	CASSQGQELSEQYF
TRBJ2-2	TRBV27	many	CASSPAPGLLLNTGELFF
TRBJ1-2	TRBV12-3/TRBV12-4	many	CASSLGEGGYTF
TRBJ2-6	TRBV12-3/TRBV12-4	many	CASSLGQSGANVLTF
TRBJ2-1	TRBV30	-	CAWAGGLAGNEQFF
TRBJ2-7	TRBV9	many	CASSVEVSRGGEQYF
TRBJ2-5	TRBV7-2	many	CASTRTSGGETQYF
TRBJ2-2	TRBV10-3	-	CAIMSDTGELFF
TRBJ2-1	TRBV7-2	many	CASSLVPRSYNEQFF
TRBJ1-3	TRBV2	many	CASGTGANSGNTIYF
TRBJ2-4	TRBV27	many	CASSSDGSEYIQYF
TRBJ2-4	TRBV5-6	many	CASSSSTGAKNIQYF
TRBJ1-4	TRBV19	-	CASSIGATNEKLFF
-	TRBV13	-	CASTPVGTQKETQYF
TRBJ2-3	TRBV7-2	many	CASSLGYIVQYF
TRBJ1-4	TRBV11-2	many	CASSLGGRESEKLFF
TRBJ2-7	TRBV15	many	CATSSHGYEQYF
TRBJ2-5	TRBV3-1	many	CASSQDPGTSGWTQYF
TRBJ2-7	TRBV7-9	many	CASSPGGGLYEQYF
TRBJ1-4	TRBV6-5	-	CASSYGGGDEKLFF
TRBJ2-3	TRBV9	many	CASSVGQGARSTDTQYF
TRBJ2-5	TRBV7-2	many	CASSVGPLAGGQETQYF
TRBJ1-1	TRBV13	many	CASSFPGQGNTEAFF
TRBJ2-1	TRBV18	few	CASSRTGQMINEQFF
TRBJ1-2	TRBV9	many	CASSVGDYYGYTF
TRBJ2-1	TRBV7-3	-	CASSLEGVAGYNEQFF
TRBJ2-1	TRBV7-2	many	CASSAPGRGAPTGEQFF
TRBJ2-2	TRBV28	-	CASSNLGRFSGELFF
TRBJ2-1	TRBV7-7	-	CASSPGSSYNEQFF
TRBJ2-2	TRBV6-1	many	CASSEGGNTGELFF
TRBJ2-5	TRBV7-3	-	CASSLGTSGGAETQYF
TRBJ2-5	TRBV20-1	many	CSAELRETQYF
TRBJ2-7	TRBV11-3	many	CASSLDGSSYEQYF
TRBJ1-1	TRBV20-1	many	CSATEGGDRTEAFF
TRBJ2-2	TRBV11-2	many	CASSSDHAGELFF
TRBJ2-5	TRBV27	-	CASSPSGSTGPWYF
TRBJ2-1	TRBV6-1	-	CVSSEAGEQFF
TRBJ2-3	TRBV7-2	once	CASSLALAGGPDTQYF
TRBJ1-2	TRBV2	many	CASSVIPGQGSYGYTF